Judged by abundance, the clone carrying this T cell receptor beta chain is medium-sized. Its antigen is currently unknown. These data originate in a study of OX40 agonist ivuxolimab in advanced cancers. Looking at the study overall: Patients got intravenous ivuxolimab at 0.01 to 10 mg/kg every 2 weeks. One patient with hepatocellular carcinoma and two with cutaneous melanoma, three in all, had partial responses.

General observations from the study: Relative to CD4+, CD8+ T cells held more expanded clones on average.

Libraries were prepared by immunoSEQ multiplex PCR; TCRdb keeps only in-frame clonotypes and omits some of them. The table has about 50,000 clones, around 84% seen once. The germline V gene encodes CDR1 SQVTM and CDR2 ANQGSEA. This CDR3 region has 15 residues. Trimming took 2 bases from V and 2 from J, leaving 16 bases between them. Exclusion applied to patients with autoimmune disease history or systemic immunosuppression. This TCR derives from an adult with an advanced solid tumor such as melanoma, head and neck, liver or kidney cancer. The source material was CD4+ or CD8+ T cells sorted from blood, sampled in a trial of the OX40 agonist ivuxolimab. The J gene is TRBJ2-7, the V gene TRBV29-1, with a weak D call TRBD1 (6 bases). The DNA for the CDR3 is TGCAGCGTTGAATCCGGGACAACGAATACCTACGAGCAGTACTTC. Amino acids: CSVESGTTNTYEQYF.